This entry is about one T cell receptor beta chain. This sample was included in a study of blood T cell repertoires in COVID-19. The wider study: Acute and convalescent COVID-19 samples came from the United States, Italy and Spain. Nucleic acid was either cDNA or gDNA, and it came from T cells, B-cell-depleted T cells, or PBMCs.

In the original processing: Estimates of nucleated cell counts were drawn from the amplification of reference gene primers. Data came from immunoSEQ multiplex PCR; TCRdb stores just in-frame clones and leaves some out. D and trimming were read from the DNA, whereas the V and J calls and clone size are those reported in that table. Here the sample spans over 300,000 clones, approximately 85% being singletons. The CDR3 is made up of 14 amino acids. CDR1 is MNHEY and CDR2 is SVGEGT in the germline V gene. V was pared by 2 bases and J by 6 bases, with 11 bases between. The specimen was PBMCs or T cells enriched from blood (not recorded which). This chain links TRBV6-2 or TRBV6-3 with TRBJ2-1; perhaps TRBD2 as D (7 bases). The TCR sequence derives from a man between 25 and 39 years old who had recovered from COVID-19. The CDR3 protein is CASSYRGASNEQFF. CDR3 DNA sequence: TGTGCCAGCAGTTACCGGGGGGCGAGCAATGAGCAGTTCTTC.